Below, 26 T cell receptor beta chains from the same sample are listed, as sequenced in a study of T cells in Graves' hyperthyroidism and ophthalmopathy. Amplification targeted TCR beta CDR3 regions from RNA transcripts. A set of HTBI primers served as the primers for a first-round RT-PCR of the TCR CDR3. TCRdb called the multiplex PCR reads again in MiXCR, with one record for every CDR3 protein. The sample shows about 350,000 distinct CDR3 sequences, 15% to 20% of them seen only once. The sample comprised blood. These receptors were taken from a woman between 40 and 50 years old with Graves' ophthalmopathy.

This clonotype was seen ten or more times. J is TRBJ2-7 and V is TRBV18; 10 bases fit TRBD2. V was pared by 4 bases and J by 4 bases, with 7 bases of the junction left unmatched. CDR1 and CDR2 from the germline V gene are KGHSH and LQKENI. The CDR3 is made up of 15 amino acids. The CDR3 sequence: CASSHKAGGRYEQYF. The DNA for the CDR3 is TGTGCCAGCTCACACAAAGCGGGAGGGCGGTACGAGCAGTACTTC.

This clonotype was picked up many times. V and J are TRBV25-1 and TRBJ1-1; D is unresolved. Trimming pared 11 bases from V and 0 bases from J, leaving 16 bases between. CDR3 length equals 14 residues. The germline V gene has CDR1 MGHDK and CDR2 SYGVNS. CDR3 region: CAPDGTPMNTEAFF. DNA for the CDR3: TGTGCCCCCGACGGAACCCCCATGAACACTGAAGCTTTCTTT.

This clonotype came up many times. The rearrangement links TRBV7-9 to TRBJ1-1; 9 bases are shared with TRBD1. The V gene end was trimmed by 0 bases and the J gene end by 11 bases; junction bases not matched to a gene: 10. The CDR3 length is 15 residues. Germline CDR1 and CDR2: SEHNR and FQNEAQ (reference sequence). DNA for the CDR3: TGTGCCAGCAGCTTAGCCGGGACAGGGAGTGCTGCGGCTTTCTTT. Translation: CASSLAGTGSAAAFF.

This clonotype was counted at least ten times. The V and J genes are TRBV12-3 or TRBV12-4 and TRBJ1-5, with D uncertain. CDR3 length equals 14 residues. Trimming took off 2 bases at V and 4 bases at J, with 9 bases between the two ends. CDR3 nucleotide sequence: TGTGCCAGCAGTTTATTGGGTCAAAATCAGCCCCAGCATTTT. Translation: CASSLLGQNQPQHF.

Ten or more counts support this clonotype. This rearrangement joins TRBV12-3 or TRBV12-4 to TRBJ1-1, with 8 nucleotides matching TRBD1. CDR3 length: 13 amino acids. The V and J ends lost 6 bases and 2 bases, in that order; junction bases with no gene match: 2. The CDR3 nucleotides read TGTGCCAGCAGGACAGGGGACAACACTGAAGCTTTCTTT. This sequence encodes CASRTGDNTEAFF.

This clonotype came up many times. The chain links TRBV7-6 to TRBJ2-3; D remains ambiguous. The germline gives CDR1 SGHVS, CDR2 FNYEAQ. The CDR3 is made up of 17 amino acids. The V end was cut by 2 bases, the J end by 2 bases, with 17 bases between. The DNA for the CDR3 is TGTGCCAGCAGCTTAAGTGTAGAGGAGTCCAACACAGATACGCAGTATTTT. It yields the protein CASSLSVEESNTDTQYF.

In its sample, this clonotype was seen many times. The rearrangement joins TRBV27 to TRBJ1-2; D unresolved. Per germline, CDR1 MNHEY and CDR2 SMNVEV (reference sequence). The V gene lost 2 bases and the J gene lost 6 bases, with 13 bases spanning the gap. The CDR3 has 14 amino acids. The CDR3 loop is CASSLKGSYNGYTF. The CDR3 region has the DNA TGTGCCAGCAGTTTAAAAGGGTCATATAATGGCTACACCTTC.

This clonotype was seen only a few times. The chain combines TRBV11-2 with TRBJ2-2; 11 bases align to TRBD2. The CDR3 runs to 18 residues. Germline V gene lookup returns CDR1 SGHAT and CDR2 FQNNGV. The junction had 5 bases not matched to a gene; V was cut back by 1 base and J by 1 base. Here the CDR3 reads CASSLVLAGVGNTGELFF. The CDR3 nucleotides are TGTGCCAGCAGCTTAGTACTAGCGGGAGTCGGGAACACCGGGGAGCTGTTTTTT.

This clonotype was picked up many times. At one end the junction does not follow the germline gene, possibly because of a read error. The gene calls are TRBV12-3 or TRBV12-4 and TRBJ2-2; the D gene is possibly TRBD2 (6 bases). The CDR3 totals 15 residues. The CDR3 region is CASSLKAGEAGELSF. The CDR3 nucleotides are TGTGCCAGCAGTTTAAAAGCGGGCGAGGCCGGGGAGCTGTCTTTT.

This clonotype has ten or more counts. The rearrangement links TRBV9 to TRBJ1-1; no clear D. The germline V and J ends were trimmed by 2 bases and 1 base, with 9 bases remaining between them. Looked up from germline, CDR1 is SGDLS and CDR2 is YYNGEE. The CDR3 covers 14 residues. CDR3 in amino acids: CASSVGSGNTEAFF. CDR3 bases: TGTGCCAGCAGCGTCGGGTCGGGGAACACTGAAGCTTTCTTT. The whole variable domain, remainder taken from reference TRBV9 and TRBJ1-1, is DSGVTQTPKHLITATGQRVTLRCSPRSGDLSVYWYQQSLDQGLQFLIQYYNGEERAKGNILERFSAQQFPDLHSELNLSSLELGDSALYFCASSVGSGNTEAFFGQGTRLTVV.

This clonotype occurred many times. This sequence joins TRBV7-2 and TRBJ2-5, with D maybe TRBD2 (7 bases). Trimming took 3 bases from V and 4 from J, leaving 15 bases between them. From germline, CDR1 is SGHTA and CDR2 FQGNSA. The CDR3 is made up of 15 amino acids. CDR3: CASSFLGGGRETQYF. Written as DNA, the CDR3 is TGTGCCAGCAGCTTTCTAGGGGGGGGAAGAGAGACCCAGTACTTC.

This clonotype appeared many times. This sequence may be a read error, since a much larger clone differs from it by one base. J is TRBJ1-1 and V is TRBV25-1; 7 nucleotides align to TRBD1. Germline V CDR1 and CDR2: MGHDK, SYGVNS. Unmatched junction bases numbered 7, after V lost 4 bases and J lost 8 bases. The CDR3 has 13 amino acids. The CDR3 DNA is TGTGCCAGCAGTGGGATAGGGGGCATGGAAGCTTTCTTT. Protein sequence: CASSGIGGMEAFF.

The rearrangement uses TRBV7-8 and TRBJ1-5, with 8 bases aligning to TRBD1. Losses at the gene ends were 5 bases for V and 4 bases for J; bases not matched to a gene: 4. CDR1 is SGHVS, CDR2 FQNEAQ, per germline. CDR3 length: 14 amino acids. The CDR3 coding sequence is TGTGCCAGCAGCGTAGACAGGGGTAATCAGCCCCAGCATTTT. Its translation: CASSVDRGNQPQHF.

Many counts were recorded for this clonotype. The chain couples TRBV30 to TRBJ1-1; tentatively, D is TRBD1 (5 bases). V lost 1 base, J lost 1 base, and 7 bases lay in between. CDR3 length equals 13 residues. The V gene's germline CDR1 is GTSNPN and CDR2 SVGIG (reference sequence). DNA for the CDR3: TGTGCCTGGAGTGCTGACAGGAACACTGAAGCTTTCTTT. It is translated as CAWSADRNTEAFF.

This clonotype was counted ten times or more. The chain joins TRBV10-3 to TRBJ2-2, with TRBD2 matching over 11 bases. The length of the CDR3 is 16 residues. J gave up 0 bases and V 10 bases, and 7 bases lay outside the gene matches. In germline, CDR1 is ENHRY, CDR2 SYGVKD. CDR3 residues: CATFRTSGSNTGELFF. The CDR3 bases are TGTGCCACTTTCCGGACTAGCGGGTCGAACACCGGGGAGCTGTTTTTT.

This clonotype was found many times. The chain recombines TRBV6-5 with TRBJ2-2; D may be TRBD2 (5 bases). Germline assignment: CDR1 MNHEY and CDR2 SVGAGI. The CDR3 totals 13 residues. V dropped 1 base and J dropped 7 bases, with 7 bases sitting between them. CDR3 nucleotide sequence: TGTGCCAGCAGTTACTTGAGGGTCGGGGAGCTGTTTTTT. Its translation is CASSYLRVGELFF.

This clonotype was seen more than once but under ten times. In nucleotides, the CDR3 is TGTGCCTGGAGTCTAGCGGGAGGGCCCTACAATGAGCAGTTCTTC. Encoded protein: CAWSLAGGPYNEQFF. The V and J genes are TRBV30 and TRBJ2-1; TRBD2 agrees at 12 bases. The J segment lost 2 bases and the V segment lost 2 bases, leaving 1 base of the junction unmatched. The germline V gene encodes CDR1 GTSNPN and CDR2 SVGIG (reference sequence). This CDR3 has 15 amino acids.

This clonotype has at least ten counts. This chain links TRBV2 with TRBJ1-2; no definite D call. The CDR3 loop spans 14 amino acids. Germline CDR1 is SNHLY and CDR2 is FYNNEI. Trimming took 10 bases from V and 1 from J, leaving 16 bases between them. The CDR3 loop is CATPVEQLNYGYTF. The DNA of the CDR3 is TGTGCCACCCCCGTAGAGCAGCTTAACTATGGCTACACCTTC.

J is TRBJ2-1 and V is TRBV6-1, with 12 bases lining up with TRBD2. The ends lost 10 bases at V and 10 bases at J; junction bases unmatched: 8. This CDR3 is 13 amino acids long. CDR1 and CDR2 from the germline V gene are MNHNS and SASEGT. Written as DNA, the CDR3 is TGTGCCACGGGACTAGCGGGCCCCCGGGAGCAGTTCTTC. Its translation is CATGLAGPREQFF.

This clonotype was seen many times. The chain joins TRBV6-5 to TRBJ2-7; D possibly corresponds to TRBD1 (6 bases). In germline, CDR1 is MNHEY, CDR2 SVGAGI. This CDR3 contains 16 residues. V shed 5 bases and J shed 7 bases, with 24 bases lying between them. The CDR3 region is CASSRPWGGGAGEQYF. The DNA for the CDR3 is TGTGCCAGCAGTCGACCCTGGGGTGGGGGCGCAGGGGAGCAGTACTTC.

This clonotype has at least ten counts. This sequence joins TRBV12-3 or TRBV12-4 and TRBJ2-5, with 8 nucleotides matching TRBD2. The CDR3 consists of 15 residues. Trimming cost V 1 base and J 0 bases; bases outside gene matches: 1. This chain's CDR3 is CASSLVSGNQETQYF. CDR3 DNA: TGTGCCAGCAGTTTAGTTAGCGGGAACCAAGAGACCCAGTACTTC.

This clonotype was seen at least ten times. V usage is TRBV6-1 and J usage is TRBJ2-7, with TRBD1 as a possible D gene (6 bases). Germline V lookup: CDR1 MNHNS, CDR2 SASEGT. Between the trimmed V and J ends, which lost 0 bases and 1 base, there was a span of 13 bases. This CDR3 is 16 amino acids long. The CDR3, as DNA: TGTGCCAGCAGTGAAGCAATCGTCAGGGGATCCTACGAGCAGTACTTC. The encoded protein is CASSEAIVRGSYEQYF.

This chain connects TRBV28 to TRBJ2-2, with D perhaps TRBD1 (6 bases). The CDR3 is 16 amino acids. CDR1 and CDR2 (germline): MDHEN, SYDVKM. V was pared by 5 bases and J by 3 bases, with 16 bases between. DNA for the CDR3: TGTGCCAGCAGTCCGGAGAAGGACAGCGACACCGGGGAGCTGTTTTTT. Its translation: CASSPEKDSDTGELFF.

This clonotype was picked up a small number of times. The chain has TRBV5-1 and TRBJ1-2; 7 bases match TRBD1. The junction had 6 bases not matched to a gene; V was cut back by 2 bases and J by 8 bases. The CDR3 has 13 amino acids. The germline gives CDR1 SGHRS, CDR2 YFSETQ. The chain's CDR3 is CASSFGTEIGYTF. The DNA of the CDR3 is TGCGCCAGCAGCTTCGGGACAGAAATCGGCTACACCTTC.

V and J are TRBV19 and TRBJ1-5; D not certain. This CDR3 has 15 amino acids. Germline V gene data show CDR1 as LNHDA and CDR2 as SQIVND (reference sequence). Trimming took off 2 bases at V and 0 bases at J, with 8 bases between the two ends. The CDR3 DNA reads TGTGCCAGTAGTATATCCGGGCTTAGCAATCAGCCCCAGCATTTT. Protein: CASSISGLSNQPQHF.

This clonotype was recorded many times. The rearrangement uses TRBV12-3 or TRBV12-4 and TRBJ2-5; 7 nucleotides match TRBD2. The CDR3 runs 13 residues. J lost 4 bases, V lost 5 bases, and 4 bases had no gene match. The CDR3 DNA follows: TGTGCCAGCAGTCCTAGCGGAGCAGAGACCCAGTACTTC. It specifies CASSPSGAETQYF.